This passage covers 4 T cell receptor beta chains from one sample sequenced in a study of blood T cell repertoires in COVID-19. Repertoires were generated with immunoSEQ multiplex PCR, while TCRdb's copy carries only in-frame clones and drops some. The table shows some 70,000 clones, with roughly 80% occurring only once. Material for sequencing was peripheral blood. The receptors were gathered from a woman in her fifties or sixties with acute or convalescent COVID-19.

There are a few counts of this clone. This chain connects TRBV6-4 to TRBJ1-4, with unresolved D. This CDR3 is 14 amino acids long. V dropped 2 bases and J dropped 7 bases, with 11 bases sitting between them. Germline V CDR1 and CDR2: MRHNA, SNTAGT. In DNA form, the CDR3 reads TGTGCCAGCAGTGACCCGGCCCAGGTTGAAAAACTGTTTTTT. It is translated as CASSDPAQVEKLFF.

This rearrangement joins TRBV12-3 or TRBV12-4 to TRBJ2-2, with D perhaps matching TRBD2 (6 bases). Trimming pared 3 bases from V and 5 bases from J, leaving 7 bases between. The CDR3 loop spans 13 amino acids. The CDR3 nucleotides are TGTGCCAGCAGTTTTGCGGGGACCGGGGAGCTGTTTTTT. It yields the protein CASSFAGTGELFF.

The chain employs TRBV5-5 and TRBJ1-3; possible D gene TRBD1, 5 bases. CDR3 size: 16 residues. Between the trimmed V and J ends, which lost 4 bases and 2 bases, there was a span of 16 bases. CDR1 is SGHKS and CDR2 is YYEKEE in the germline V gene (reference sequence). The CDR3 region has the DNA TGTGCCAGCAGCCCCCTCGTGGGGGGAGCTGGAAACACCATATATTTT. Its protein product is CASSPLVGGAGNTIYF.

This clone came up a few times. The chain recombines TRBV5-1 with TRBJ2-7; TRBD2 matches 7 bases. Germline CDR1 reads SGHRS; CDR2 reads YFSETQ. This CDR3 comprises 14 residues. Germline trimming cut 0 bases from V and 0 bases from J; bases unmatched to any gene: 0. The CDR3 nucleotides read TGCGCCAGCAGCTTGGGCGGGAGCTCCTACGAGCAGTACTTC. Amino acid sequence: CASSLGGSSYEQYF.